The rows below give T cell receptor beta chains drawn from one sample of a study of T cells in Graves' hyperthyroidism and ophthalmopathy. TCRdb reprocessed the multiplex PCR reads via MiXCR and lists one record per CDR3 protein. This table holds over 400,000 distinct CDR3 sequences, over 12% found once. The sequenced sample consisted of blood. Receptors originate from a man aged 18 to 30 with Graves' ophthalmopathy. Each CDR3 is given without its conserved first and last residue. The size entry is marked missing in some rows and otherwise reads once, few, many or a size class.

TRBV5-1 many ASSLGLGPYEQY
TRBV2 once ASSEKF
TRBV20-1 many SAQPGVNTEAF
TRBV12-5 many ASGLREEAF
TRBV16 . ASSHPGLNSPLH
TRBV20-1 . SASTGTGGRTEKLF
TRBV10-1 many ASSDDLGRVDEQF
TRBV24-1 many ATSDFKGDTQY
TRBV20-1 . SARQAATHRGYT
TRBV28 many ASSSSADRGLGGYT
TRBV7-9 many ASSTGLLRSRGPSTDTQY